This TCR beta chain emerged from a study of OX40 agonist ivuxolimab in advanced cancers. Study at large: Allowance was made for prior anti-PD-1, anti-PD-L1 or anti-CTLA-4 therapy, and about 40% had some. Overall study results and limits: Among T cells, CD8+ cells averaged more expanded clones than CD4+ cells.

The repertoire was sequenced with immunoSEQ multiplex PCR; TCRdb's copy has only in-frame clones and lacks some. The sample includes tens of thousands of clones, roughly 90% seen only once; the top ten take less than 0.6%. The ends were cut back, 3 bases at V and 4 bases at J, with 15 bases in the middle. The CDR3 has 16 residues. CDR1 is MGHDK, CDR2 SYGVNS, per germline. For this clone: Its target is not known.

This clonotype originated in an adult with an advanced solid tumor such as melanoma, head and neck, liver or kidney cancer. Sequenced material: CD4+ or CD8+ T cells sorted from blood, taken in a trial of the OX40 agonist ivuxolimab. The rearrangement joins TRBV25-1 to TRBJ1-4, with D possibly matching TRBD1 (5 bases). For the CDR3, the DNA is TGTGCCAGCAGTGACCCACGGGGCCTTAGTAATGAAAAACTGTTTTTT. It translates to CASSDPRGLSNEKLFF.